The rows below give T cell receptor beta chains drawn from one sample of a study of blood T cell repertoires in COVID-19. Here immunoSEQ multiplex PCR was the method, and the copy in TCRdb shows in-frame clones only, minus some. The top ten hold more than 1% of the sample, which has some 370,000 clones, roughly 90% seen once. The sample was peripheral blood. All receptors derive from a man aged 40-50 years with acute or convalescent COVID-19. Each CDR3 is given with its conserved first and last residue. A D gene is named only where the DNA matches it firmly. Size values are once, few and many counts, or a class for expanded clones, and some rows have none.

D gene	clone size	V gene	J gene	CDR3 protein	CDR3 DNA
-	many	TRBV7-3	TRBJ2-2	CASSIKARGTNTGELFF	TGTGCCAGCAGCATTAAGGCTAGGGGAACGAACACCGGGGAGCTGTTTTTT
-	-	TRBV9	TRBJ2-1	CASSGVAPHEQFF	TGTGCCAGCAGCGGTGTGGCTCCCCATGAGCAGTTCTTC
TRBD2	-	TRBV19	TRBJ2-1	CASMSGGAFHEQFF	TGTGCCAGTATGTCCGGGGGGGCCTTCCATGAGCAGTTCTTC
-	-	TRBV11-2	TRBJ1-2	CARTGRFLYGYTF	TGTGCCCGCACAGGGCGCTTCCTCTATGGCTACACCTTC
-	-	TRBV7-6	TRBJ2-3	CASSRQVADTQYF	TGTGCCAGCAGCCGGCAGGTGGCAGATACGCAGTATTTT
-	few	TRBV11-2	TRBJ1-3	CASSWRSGNTIYF	TGTGCCAGCTCATGGAGATCTGGAAACACCATATATTTT
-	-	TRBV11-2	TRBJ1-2	CASSLDGFDGYTF	TGTGCCAGCAGCTTAGACGGTTTTGATGGCTACACCTTC
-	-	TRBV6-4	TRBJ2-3	CASSEGTGGAGTDTQYF	TGTGCCAGCAGTGAGGGAACCGGAGGGGCTGGCACAGATACGCAGTATTTT
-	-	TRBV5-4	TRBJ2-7	CASSLASGSYEQYF	TGTGCCAGCAGCTTGGCAAGCGGCTCCTACGAGCAGTACTTC
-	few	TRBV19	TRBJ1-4	CASSRGDIHEKLFF	TGTGCCAGTAGTCGAGGGGACATACATGAAAAACTGTTTTTT
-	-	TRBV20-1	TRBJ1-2	CSAPWAGYTF	TGCAGTGCTCCGTGGGCTGGCTACACCTTC
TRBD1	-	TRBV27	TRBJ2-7	CASSSRTGGGSEQYF	TGTGCCAGCAGTTCCCGGACAGGGGGAGGATCCGAGCAGTACTTC
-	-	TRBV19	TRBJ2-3	CATRPGPRGRDTQYF	TGTGCCACCCGTCCCGGGCCTCGGGGGAGAGATACGCAGTATTTT
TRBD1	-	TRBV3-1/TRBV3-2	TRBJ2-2	CASSPSSGTGESSGELFF	TGTGCCAGCAGCCCGTCCTCCGGGACAGGGGAGTCCTCCGGGGAGCTGTTTTTT
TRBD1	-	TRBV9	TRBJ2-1	CASSVDRVNEQFF	TGTGCCAGCAGCGTGGACAGGGTCAATGAGCAGTTCTTC
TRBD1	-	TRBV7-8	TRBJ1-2	CASSLGDRGIYGYTF	TGTGCCAGCAGCTTAGGCGACAGGGGGATATATGGCTACACCTTC
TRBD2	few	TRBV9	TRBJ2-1	CASSVASGAYNNEQFF	TGTGCCAGCAGCGTGGCTAGCGGGGCATATAACAATGAGCAGTTCTTC
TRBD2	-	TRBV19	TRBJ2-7	CASSIIGAGGQSEQYF	TGTGCCAGTAGTATAATTGGCGCGGGAGGGCAGAGCGAGCAGTACTTC
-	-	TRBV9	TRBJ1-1	CASSTMNTEAFF	TGTGCCAGCAGCACTATGAACACTGAAGCTTTCTTT
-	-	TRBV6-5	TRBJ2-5	CASSPRLTSGTQYF	TGTGCCAGCAGTCCCCGTCTTACCTCGGGGACCCAGTACTTC
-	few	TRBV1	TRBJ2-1	CTSSRRGTSRFDYNEQFF	TGCACCAGCAGCCGGAGGGGAACTAGCAGGTTCGACTACAATGAGCAGTTCTTC
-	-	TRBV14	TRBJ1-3	CASSLGLGNTIYF	TGTGCCAGCAGCCTCGGACTGGGAAACACCATATATTTT
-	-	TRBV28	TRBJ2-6	CASSFSWLKSHPRGANVLTF	TGTGCCAGCAGTTTCTCCTGGCTAAAGTCCCATCCGCGGGGGGCCAACGTCCTGACTTTC
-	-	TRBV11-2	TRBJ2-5	CASSLGPGSRETQYF	TGTGCCAGCAGCTTAGGTCCAGGGTCAAGGGAGACCCAGTACTTC
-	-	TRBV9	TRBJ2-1	CASSVATYTRASITNEQFF	TGTGCCAGCAGCGTAGCTACATACACTAGAGCCTCAATAACGAATGAGCAGTTCTTC
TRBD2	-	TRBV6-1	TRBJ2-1	CASSEEAGGYNEQFF	TGTGCCAGCAGTGAAGAGGCGGGAGGATACAATGAGCAGTTCTTC
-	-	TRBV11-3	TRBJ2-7	CASSLGQASDEQYF	TGTGCCAGCAGCTTAGGACAGGCCTCGGACGAGCAGTACTTC
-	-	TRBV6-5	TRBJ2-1	CASSQQVYNEQFF	TGTGCCAGCAGCCAGCAGGTATACAATGAGCAGTTCTTC
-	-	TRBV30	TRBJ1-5	CAWSGPAVRDQPQHF	TGTGCCTGGAGTGGGCCGGCGGTACGCGATCAGCCCCAGCATTTT
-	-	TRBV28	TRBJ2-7	CASSLGGTRSYEQYF	TGTGCCAGCAGTTTGGGAGGGACACGGTCCTACGAGCAGTACTTC
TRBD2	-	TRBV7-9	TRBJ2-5	CASSLDLMRGVGETQYF	TGTGCCAGCAGCTTAGACCTGATGCGGGGGGTAGGCGAGACCCAGTACTTC
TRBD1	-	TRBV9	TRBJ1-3	CASSRQGAGGNTIYF	TGTGCCAGCAGCAGGCAGGGGGCGGGTGGAAACACCATATATTTT
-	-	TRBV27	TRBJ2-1	CASSAYSYNEQFF	TGTGCCAGCAGTGCCTACAGCTACAATGAGCAGTTCTTC
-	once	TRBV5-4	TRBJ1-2	CASSLGLDLRYGYTF	TGTGCCAGCAGCTTGGGGTTAGATTTGAGGTATGGCTACACCTTC
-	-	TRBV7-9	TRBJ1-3	CASSFSATSGNTIYF	TGTGCCAGCAGCTTTTCTGCTACCTCTGGAAACACCATATATTTT
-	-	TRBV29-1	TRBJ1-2	CSVRQARYGYTF	TGCAGCGTAAGACAGGCCCGCTATGGCTACACCTTC
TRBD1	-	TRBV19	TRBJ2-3	CASSHKKTGGGTDTQYF	TGTGCCAGTAGCCACAAAAAGACAGGGGGCGGCACAGATACGCAGTATTTT
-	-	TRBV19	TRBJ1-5	CASSTSKGGSNQPQHF	TGTGCCAGTAGTACCAGCAAGGGAGGTAGCAATCAGCCCCAGCATTTT
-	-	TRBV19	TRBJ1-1	CASSIRGSTEAFF	TGTGCCAGTAGTATCCGGGGGAGCACTGAAGCTTTCTTT
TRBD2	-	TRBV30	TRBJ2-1	CAWSVGRENEQFF	TGTGCCTGGAGTGTCGGGCGGGAGAATGAGCAGTTCTTC
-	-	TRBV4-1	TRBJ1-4	CASSQDPGGEKLFF	TGCGCCAGCAGCCAAGATCCCGGTGGTGAAAAACTGTTTTTT